The 4 T cell receptor beta chains below all came from one sample that was sequenced in a study of blood T cell repertoires in COVID-19. Here immunoSEQ multiplex PCR was the method, and the copy in TCRdb shows in-frame clones only, minus some. The table shows about 230,000 clones, with nearly 90% occurring only once. Specimen: PBMCs or T cells enriched from blood (not recorded which). These receptors came from a woman younger than 45 with acute COVID-19.

The chain carries TRBV5-1 and TRBJ1-4; TRBD1 agrees at 8 bases. This CDR3 is built from 16 residues. Germline V gene data show CDR1 as SGHRS and CDR2 as YFSETQ. Trimming took 0 bases from V and 7 from J; bases not matched to a gene: 8. Here the CDR3 DNA reads TGCGCCAGCAGCTTGGGGCAGGGGGCATCAGGTGAAAAACTGTTTTTT. Protein product: CASSLGQGASGEKLFF.

V is TRBV5-4 and J is TRBJ1-1; 9 bases match TRBD1. There are 16 residues in the CDR3. Germline CDR1 is SGHNT and CDR2 is YYREEE (reference sequence). J was trimmed by 4 bases and V by 4 bases; bases with no gene match: 11. CDR3 DNA sequence: TGTGCCAGCAGCCCAAGCTACGACAGGGGGGGCACTGAAGCTTTCTTT. Amino acids: CASSPSYDRGGTEAFF.

The chain has TRBV5-1 and TRBJ1-2; 8 bases fit TRBD1. Germline-derived CDR1 and CDR2 are SGHRS and YFSETQ. V lost 4 bases, J lost 2 bases, and 4 bases stayed unmatched. The CDR3 runs to 14 residues. CDR3: CASSGGQGNYGYTF. For the CDR3, the DNA is TGCGCCAGCAGCGGCGGACAGGGCAACTATGGCTACACCTTC.

The J gene is TRBJ2-3, the V gene TRBV5-1; the match to TRBD2 covers 10 bases. The germline V gene encodes CDR1 SGHRS and CDR2 YFSETQ. This CDR3 spans 15 amino acids. Unmatched junction bases numbered 6, after V lost 5 bases and J lost 3 bases. The CDR3 DNA follows: TGCGCCAGCAGATCCGGACTAGCGGTTACAGATACGCAGTATTTT. This sequence encodes CASRSGLAVTDTQYF.